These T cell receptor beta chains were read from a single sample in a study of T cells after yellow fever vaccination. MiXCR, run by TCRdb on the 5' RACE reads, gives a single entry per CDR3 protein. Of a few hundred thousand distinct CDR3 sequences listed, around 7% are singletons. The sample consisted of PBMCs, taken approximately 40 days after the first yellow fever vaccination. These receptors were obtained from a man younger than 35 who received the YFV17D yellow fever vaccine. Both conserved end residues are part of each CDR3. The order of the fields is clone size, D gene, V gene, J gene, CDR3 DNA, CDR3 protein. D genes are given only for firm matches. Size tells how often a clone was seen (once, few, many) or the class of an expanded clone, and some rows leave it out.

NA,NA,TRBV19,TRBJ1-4,TGTGCCAGTGTGGGCCGAAATGAAAAACTGTTTTTT,CASVGRNEKLFF
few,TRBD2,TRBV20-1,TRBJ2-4,TGCAGTGCCGTACTAGCGGGGGGAGCCAAAAACATTCAGTACTTC,CSAVLAGGAKNIQYF
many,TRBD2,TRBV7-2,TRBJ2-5,TGTGCCAGCAGCTTAGTCGGCGGGGGGGCCGGCCAAGAGACCCAGTACTTC,CASSLVGGGAGQETQYF
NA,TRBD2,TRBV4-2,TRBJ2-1,TGTGCCAGCAGCCAAGGGGCGTCGGGGGGGCTCGATGAGCAGTTCTTC,CASSQGASGGLDEQFF
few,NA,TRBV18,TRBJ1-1,TGTGCCAGCTCACCAAGCGGGGACAACACTGAAGCTTTCTTT,CASSPSGDNTEAFF
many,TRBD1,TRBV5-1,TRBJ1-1,TGCGCCAGCAGCTTACAGGGGTTAACCGAGGCTTTCTTT,CASSLQGLTEAFF
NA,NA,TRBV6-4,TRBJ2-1,TGTGCCAGCAGACCTACGGGGGGCCGCTACAATGAGCAGTTCTTC,CASRPTGGRYNEQFF
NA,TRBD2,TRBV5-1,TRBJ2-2,TGCGCCAGCAGCCGGGAGGGGGCCGGGGAGCTGTTTTTT,CASSREGAGELFF
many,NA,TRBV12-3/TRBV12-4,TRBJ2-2,TGTGCCAGCAGTTGGGCAGGGGGACTCACCGGGGAGCTGTTTTTT,CASSWAGGLTGELFF
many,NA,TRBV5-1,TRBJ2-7,TGCGCCAGCAGCTTGGCACGGGAGCAGTACTTC,CASSLAREQYF
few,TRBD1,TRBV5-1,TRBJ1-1,TGCGCCAGCAGCGCGCCGACAGGGGGCGAGGGCACTGAAGCTTTCTTT,CASSAPTGGEGTEAFF
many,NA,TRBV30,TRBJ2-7,TGTGCCTGTCACCGGGACGGATCCTACGAGCAGTACTTC,CACHRDGSYEQYF
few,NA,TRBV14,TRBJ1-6,TGTGCCAGCAGCCCCCGAACTTCCGCCCGAGGCTCACCCCTCCACTTT,CASSPRTSARGSPLHF
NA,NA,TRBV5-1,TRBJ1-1,TGCGCCAGCAGCTTATCGGGTAGGAACACTGAAGCTTTCTTT,CASSLSGRNTEAFF
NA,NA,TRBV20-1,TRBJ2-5,TGCAGTGCTAGAGTGGTAGCGGCCCAAGAGACCCAGTACTTC,CSARVVAAQETQYF
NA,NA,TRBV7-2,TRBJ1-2,TGTGCCAGCAGCTTAGATTCGACCGCCCTCTGGGGCTACACCTTC,CASSLDSTALWGYTF
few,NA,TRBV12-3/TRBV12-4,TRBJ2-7,TGTGCCAGCAGTTCGGGGCTAGAGGGAAGGGGTGACGAGCAGTACTTC,CASSSGLEGRGDEQYF
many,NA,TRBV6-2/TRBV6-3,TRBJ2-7,TGTGCCAGCATGTGGGCGGCGGGGAACGAGCAGTACTTC,CASMWAAGNEQYF
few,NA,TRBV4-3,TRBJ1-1,TGCGCCAGCAGCCAAGGAGCAGGAATGAACACTGAAGCTTTCTTT,CASSQGAGMNTEAFF
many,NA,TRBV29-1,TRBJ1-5,TGCAGCGTTACAGGGATCAATCAGCCCCAGCATTTT,CSVTGINQPQHF
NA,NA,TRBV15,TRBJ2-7,TGTGCCACCAGCAGGCGAGGGGTGTCCTACGAGCAGTACTTC,CATSRRGVSYEQYF
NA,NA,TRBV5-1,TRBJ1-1,TGCGCCAGCACCGAGGCGGGGACAATTAAAATGAACACTGAAGCTTTCTTT,CASTEAGTIKMNTEAFF
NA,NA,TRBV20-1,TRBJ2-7,TGCAGTGCTAGAGGAGGGACGGTTTCCTACGAGCAGTACTTC,CSARGGTVSYEQYF
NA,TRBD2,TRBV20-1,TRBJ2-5,TGCAGTGCCAGTAGGACTAGCGGGGATACCCAAGAGACCCAGTACTTC,CSASRTSGDTQETQYF
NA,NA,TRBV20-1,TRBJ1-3,TGCAGTGCTAGGGGGCCGGGCGGAAACACCATATATTTT,CSARGPGGNTIYF
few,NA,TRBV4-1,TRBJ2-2,TGCGCCACCTCAGCTACGGGCGAAGGGACCGGGGAGCTGTTTTTT,CATSATGEGTGELFF
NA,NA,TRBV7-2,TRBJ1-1,TGTGCCAGCAGCTTGGCCTCGACAGGAAGGGAGGGTCTGGGTTCGACTGAAGCTTTCTTT,CASSLASTGREGLGSTEAFF
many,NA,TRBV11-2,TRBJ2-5,TGTGCCAGCAGCTTATACGACGCCTACCTAGAGACCCAGTACTTC,CASSLYDAYLETQYF
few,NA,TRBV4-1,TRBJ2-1,TGCGCCAGCAGCCAAGTCGGAAGGGCCAATGAGCAGTTCTTC,CASSQVGRANEQFF
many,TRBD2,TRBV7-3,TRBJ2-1,TGTGCCAGCAGCCCACACCAAGCGGGGCCCTCCTACAATGAGCAGTTCTTC,CASSPHQAGPSYNEQFF
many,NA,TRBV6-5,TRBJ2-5,TGTGCCAGCAGTTACTCGCGGCCACGAGAGACCCAGTACTTC,CASSYSRPRETQYF
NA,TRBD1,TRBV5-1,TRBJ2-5,TGCGCCAGCAGTCGCGACAGGGCCGAGACCCAGTACTTC,CASSRDRAETQYF
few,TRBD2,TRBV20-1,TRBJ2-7,TGCAGTGCCCAACCACTGGGTAGCGGGGGGGCCCTGGGCGAGCAGTACTTC,CSAQPLGSGGALGEQYF
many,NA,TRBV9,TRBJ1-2,TGTGCCAGCAGCGTAGAAGTCAGGGGCAGGGGCTATGGCTACACCTTC,CASSVEVRGRGYGYTF
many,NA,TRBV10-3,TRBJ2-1,TGTGCCATCGCGGAGACCGCAAGACCTTTGGCTGGCTCCTACAATGAGCAGTTCTTC,CAIAETARPLAGSYNEQFF
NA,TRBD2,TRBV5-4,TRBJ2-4,TGTGCCAGCAGCTCCTTCGGGGGGGGGGAAAACATTCAGTACTTC,CASSSFGGGENIQYF
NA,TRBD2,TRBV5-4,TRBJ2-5,TGTGCCAGCAGCTTGGGTCTAGTAGCGGGGTGGGGAGAGACCCAGTACTTC,CASSLGLVAGWGETQYF
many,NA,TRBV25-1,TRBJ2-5,TGTGCCATCGGCGATGAGACCCAGTACTTC,CAIGDETQYF
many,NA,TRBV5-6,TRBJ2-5,TGTGCCAGCAGCTTGGATGAGCAAGAGACCCAGTACTTC,CASSLDEQETQYF
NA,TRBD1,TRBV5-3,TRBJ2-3,TGTGCCAGAAGCTTGAGCGGACAGGGTCGCACAGATACGCAGTATTTT,CARSLSGQGRTDTQYF
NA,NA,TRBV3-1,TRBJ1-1,TGTGCCAGCAGTTTCGGTAGAGGTGAAGCTTTCTTT,CASSFGRGEAFF
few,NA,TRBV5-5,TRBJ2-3,TGTGCCAGCAGCTTTTACAGGCTAAGCTACACAGATACGCAGTATTTT,CASSFYRLSYTDTQYF
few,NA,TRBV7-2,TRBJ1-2,TGTGCCAGCAGCTTAAGTGGTATCTATGGCTACACCTTC,CASSLSGIYGYTF
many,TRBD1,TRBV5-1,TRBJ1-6,TGCGCCAGCAGCTTGGAAGGGACAGATTCACCCCTCCACTTT,CASSLEGTDSPLHF
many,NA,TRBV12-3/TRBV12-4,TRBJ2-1,TGTGCCAGCAGTCGGGGGGGGGCAGGGGGCTACAATGAGCAGTTCTTC,CASSRGGAGGYNEQFF
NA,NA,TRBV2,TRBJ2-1,TGTGCCAGCAGTGAATCAGGAGAACCTTCGTACAATGAGCAGTTCTTC,CASSESGEPSYNEQFF
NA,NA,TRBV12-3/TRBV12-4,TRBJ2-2,TGTGCCAGCAGTTTAGAGATTTACACCGGGGAGCTGTTTTTT,CASSLEIYTGELFF
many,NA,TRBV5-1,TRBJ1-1,TGCGCCAGCAGCTTGGCCACAGCCGAGATGAACACTGAAGCTTTCTTT,CASSLATAEMNTEAFF
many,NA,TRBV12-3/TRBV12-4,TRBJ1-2,TGTGCCAGCAGTCCTGGGACCCACTATGGCTACACCTTC,CASSPGTHYGYTF
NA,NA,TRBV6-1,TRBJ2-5,TGTGCCAGCAGCCCCGACAACTCACGGTCCTCAGAGACCCAGTACTTC,CASSPDNSRSSETQYF
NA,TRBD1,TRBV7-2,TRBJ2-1,TGTGCCAGCAGCCCTCGGGACAGGGTATGGCAGTTCTTC,CASSPRDRVWQFF
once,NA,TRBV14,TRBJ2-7,TGTGCCAGCAGTCCATGGGTGGGGCGGACGCAGTACTTC,CASSPWVGRTQYF
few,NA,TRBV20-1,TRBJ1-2,TGCAGTGCTGGCGGACATTCCCCGGAAGGCTACACCTTC,CSAGGHSPEGYTF
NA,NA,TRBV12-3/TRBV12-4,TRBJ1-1,TGTGCCAGCAGTTCCCAGTCGGCCTTAGGGGCTGAAGCTTTCTTT,CASSSQSALGAEAFF
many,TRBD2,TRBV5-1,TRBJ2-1,TGCGCCAGCAGCTTGGCAACTAGCGGGGAAGAGCAGTTCTTC,CASSLATSGEEQFF
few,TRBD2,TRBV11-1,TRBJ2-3,TGTGCCAGCAGCCCAAGGACTAGCGGGGGGTCAAGCACAGATACGCAGTATTTT,CASSPRTSGGSSTDTQYF
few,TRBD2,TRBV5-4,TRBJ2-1,TGTGCCAGCAGCTTGGTAGTCCTAGCGGAAAATGAGCAGTTCTTC,CASSLVVLAENEQFF
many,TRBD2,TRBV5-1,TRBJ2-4,TGCGCCAGCAGCGGCGGGACTAGCGGAACTCTAGCCAAAAACATTCAGTACTTC,CASSGGTSGTLAKNIQYF
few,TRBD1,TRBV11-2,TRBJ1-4,TGTGCCAGCAGCATGGGACAGTCTAATGAAAAACTGTTTTTT,CASSMGQSNEKLFF
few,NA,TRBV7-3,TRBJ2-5,TGTGCCAGCAGCACAAAGGACCCTAATCCCACTTGTTACCAAGAGACCCAGTACTTC,CASSTKDPNPTCYQETQYF